A single sample gave rise to the 7 T cell receptor beta chains below, sequenced in a study of early T cells in non-severe SARS-CoV-2 infection. TCRdb reprocessed the 5' RACE reads with MiXCR, giving one entry per CDR3 protein. The data show 50,000 to 60,000 distinct CDR3 sequences, approximately 6.3% seen once. This specimen was whole blood, taken at baseline. These receptors all come from an adult who was a healthcare worker with PCR-confirmed SARS-CoV-2 infection or an uninfected control (not recorded which).

This clonotype turned up a few times. The CDR3 loop reads CASSPVGHNYGYTF. The CDR3 nucleotides read TGTGCCAGCAGCCCCGTGGGACATAACTATGGCTACACCTTC. The J gene is TRBJ1-2, the V gene TRBV7-9, with D possibly TRBD1 on 6 matching bases. Germline V gene data show CDR1 as SEHNR and CDR2 as FQNEAQ (reference sequence). The V end was cut by 5 bases, the J end by 1 base, with 11 bases between. The CDR3 has 14 amino acids.

This clonotype has at least ten counts. This rearrangement joins TRBV20-1 to TRBJ1-5, with 11 nucleotides matching TRBD1. CDR1 is DFQATT and CDR2 is SNEGSKA in the germline V gene (reference sequence). The CDR3 is made up of 18 amino acids. J was trimmed by 6 bases and V by 3 bases; bases with no gene match: 16. In DNA form, the CDR3 reads TGCAGTGCTAGTGATCCGAACACCGGGACAGGGGGTTTTCAGCCCCAGCATTTT. The encoded protein is CSASDPNTGTGGFQPQHF.

This clonotype has at least ten counts. V is TRBV2 and J is TRBJ2-5; no reliable D call. Germline lookup yields CDR1 SNHLY and CDR2 FYNNEI. V lost 2 bases to trimming and J lost 2 bases, with 12 bases between them. The CDR3 is 15 amino acids. The CDR3: CASSESRDGQETQYF. CDR3 DNA: TGTGCCAGCAGTGAATCCAGAGACGGTCAAGAGACCCAGTACTTC.

There are many counts of this clonotype. The chain couples TRBV28 to TRBJ2-3, with a tentative D call TRBD2 (7 bases). Deletions cut 6 bases from V and 2 bases from J, with 24 bases between. CDR1 is MDHEN and CDR2 is SYDVKM in the germline V gene. CDR3 length equals 18 residues. This CDR3 reads CASSPVGGGLYSTDTQYF. The CDR3 nucleotides read TGTGCCAGCAGCCCCGTTGGGGGGGGCCTCTACTCCACAGATACGCAGTATTTT.

This clonotype was seen at least ten times. The chain joins TRBV19 to TRBJ2-5, with D unclear. V shed 0 bases and J shed 8 bases, with 13 bases lying between them. The CDR3 spans 14 residues. Germline V CDR1 and CDR2: LNHDA, SQIVND (reference sequence). This chain's CDR3 is CASSIDMGFSTQYF. Here the CDR3 DNA reads TGTGCCAGTAGTATAGATATGGGGTTTTCAACCCAGTACTTC.

This clonotype was seen only a few times. This rearrangement joins TRBV6-6 to TRBJ2-1; TRBD2 agrees at 11 bases. The V gene's germline CDR1 is MNHNY and CDR2 SVGAGI (reference sequence). Germline trimming cut 4 bases from V and 2 bases from J; bases unmatched to any gene: 4. The CDR3 length is 16 residues. The CDR3 region is CASSSSGGTTYNEQFF. The DNA of the CDR3 is TGTGCCAGCAGTTCTAGCGGGGGGACCACCTACAATGAGCAGTTCTTC.

This clonotype has a handful of counts. The genes are TRBV20-1 and TRBJ2-2; possible D gene TRBD2, 5 bases. Germline V gene sequence: CDR1 DFQATT, CDR2 SNEGSKA (reference sequence). Trimming removed 4 bases from V and 0 bases from J, with 15 bases in between. The CDR3 extends over 16 amino acids. CDR3 DNA sequence: TGCAGTGCTACGGGATTGGGGAGAACGAACACCGGGGAGCTGTTTTTT. It specifies CSATGLGRTNTGELFF.